The next 30 T cell receptor beta chains were all read from a single sample in a study of Ad26.COV2.S vaccination and SARS-CoV-2 variants. TCRdb's table, derived via immunoSEQ multiplex PCR, lists solely in-frame clones and lacks some. Altogether around 340,000 clones are present, 86% being singletons, with the ten largest covering approximately 11%. Treatment meaning: about 20 received Ad26.COV2.S at low or high dose, single or two shots; 5 received placebo; per-sample allocation not given. The samples date from day 63 after the first vaccine or placebo injection. The material sequenced was peripheral blood, taken in a trial of Ad26.COV2.S vaccine versus placebo. The origin of the receptors is a person between 18 and 60 years old who received the Ad26.COV2.S COVID-19 vaccine or a placebo.

The J gene is TRBJ2-3, the V gene TRBV4-1; D ambiguous. CDR3 length equals 15 residues. From germline, CDR1 is MGHRA and CDR2 YSYEKL. Trimming removed 0 bases from V and 4 bases from J, with 11 bases in between. The CDR3 spells CASSQDPIRADTQYF. The CDR3 DNA reads as TGCGCCAGCAGCCAAGATCCGATACGGGCAGATACGCAGTATTTT.

The V and J genes are TRBV19 and TRBJ1-2, with D possibly TRBD1 on 5 matching bases. Deletions cut 9 bases from V and 3 bases from J, with 14 bases between. The germline gives CDR1 LNHDA, CDR2 SQIVND (reference sequence). CDR3 length: 13 residues. CDR3 sequence (DNA): TGTGCCAGCCAGAAAGGGGAGCACTATGGCTACACCTTC. Its translation: CASQKGEHYGYTF.

This clone was detected only once. The rearrangement uses TRBV10-1 and TRBJ1-6; tentatively, D is TRBD1 (5 bases). Germline V CDR1 and CDR2: WNHNN, SYGVQD (reference sequence). CDR3 size: 14 residues. V lost 0 bases to trimming and J lost 7 bases, with 7 bases between them. CDR3 nucleotide sequence: TGCGCCAGCAGTGAGTCGGGGGGAAATTCACCCCTCCACTTT. It yields the protein CASSESGGNSPLHF.

This clone occurred once. This chain links TRBV7-9 with TRBJ2-7, with 14 bases that match TRBD2. The CDR3 is 16 amino acids. Germline loops: CDR1 SEHNR, CDR2 FQNEAQ (reference sequence). V was pared by 5 bases and J by 2 bases, with 5 bases of the junction left unmatched. The DNA of the CDR3 is TGTGCCAGCAGCCCCCGGACTAGCGGGAGGACCTACGAGCAGTACTTC. Residues: CASSPRTSGRTYEQYF.

The chain couples TRBV5-1 to TRBJ2-1, with D unclear. Germline assignment: CDR1 SGHRS and CDR2 YFSETQ. The V gene lost 2 bases and the J gene lost 1 base, with 10 bases spanning the gap. This CDR3 contains 15 residues. CDR3 nucleotide sequence: TGCGCCAGCAGCTTAAATTCGGAGTCCTACAATGAGCAGTTCTTC. Amino acid sequence: CASSLNSESYNEQFF.

V gene TRBV6-1 combines with J gene TRBJ1-2; no clear D. CDR1 and CDR2 (germline): MNHNS, SASEGT. The CDR3 totals 14 residues. Trimming removed 2 bases at V and 7 bases at J, with 14 bases between. The CDR3: CASSEQVVRRGYTF. CDR3 DNA: TGTGCCAGCAGTGAACAGGTGGTCCGCCGTGGCTACACCTTC.

This chain connects TRBV18 to TRBJ1-3; the match to TRBD1 covers 7 bases. There are 17 residues in the CDR3. After removal of 1 base from V and 0 bases from J, the junction contained 6 bases not matched to a gene. The V gene's germline CDR1 is KGHSH and CDR2 LQKENI. The CDR3 is CASSPLGTARSGNTIYF. DNA for the CDR3: TGTGCCAGCTCACCACTTGGGACAGCTCGCTCTGGAAACACCATATATTTT.

The rearrangement uses TRBV19 and TRBJ2-2; 9 bases agree with TRBD1. The CDR3 extends over 15 amino acids. CDR1 is LNHDA and CDR2 is SQIVND in the germline V gene (reference sequence). J gave up 5 bases and V 9 bases, and 10 bases lay outside the gene matches. The CDR3 DNA reads as TGTGCCAGCCGGGGGGACAGGGTTTTGACCGGGGAGCTGTTTTTT. This gives the protein CASRGDRVLTGELFF. Filled out from reference TRBV19 and TRBJ2-2, the complete variable domain reads DGGITQSPKYLFRKEGQNVTLSCEQNLNHDAMYWYRQDPGQGLRLIYYSQIVNDFQKGDIAEGYSVSREKKESFPLTVTSAQKNPTAFYLCASRGDRVLTGELFFGEGSRLTVL.

The rearrangement uses TRBV19 and TRBJ2-2; D tentatively fits TRBD1 or TRBD2 (5 bases each). This CDR3 region has 16 residues. The V gene lost 4 bases and the J gene lost 5 bases, with 17 bases spanning the gap. Per the germline V gene, CDR1 is LNHDA and CDR2 is SQIVND (reference sequence). The CDR3 protein is CASSKGSPRGTGELFF. The CDR3 DNA is TGTGCCAGTAGTAAGGGGTCACCCCGAGGGACCGGGGAGCTGTTTTTT.

V is TRBV7-8 and J is TRBJ2-7; TRBD2 matches at 8 bases. The CDR3 runs to 13 residues. The germline gives CDR1 SGHVS, CDR2 FQNEAQ. The DNA of the CDR3 is TGTGCTAGCGGGACTTCCAGCTCCTACGAGCAGTACTTC. This translates into CASGTSSSYEQYF.

The rearrangement links TRBV11-3 to TRBJ2-7; no firm D call. Germline CDR1 reads SGHNT; CDR2 reads YENEEA. V lost 1 base and J lost 6, with 10 bases in between. The CDR3 runs 13 residues. CDR3 coding DNA: TGTGCCAGCAGCTTAGGGATATCCGGCGAGCAGTACTTC. It encodes CASSLGISGEQYF.

The chain is built from TRBV19 and TRBJ2-4; 12 nucleotides line up with TRBD2. CDR1 and CDR2 from the germline V gene are LNHDA and SQIVND (reference sequence). Trimming at V came to 2 bases and at J to 8 bases, leaving 13 bases not matched to a gene. CDR3 length: 18 amino acids. The DNA for the CDR3 is TGTGCCAGTAGTATATTCGGGGGACTAGCGGGTCGGGGGCACATTCAGTACTTC. Translation gives CASSIFGGLAGRGHIQYF.

This clone was seen just once. V gene TRBV6-2 or TRBV6-3 combines with J gene TRBJ1-1, with D hard to call. The CDR3 runs 13 residues. Trimming stripped 5 bases from V and 7 bases from J, with 14 bases between. CDR1 and CDR2 from the germline V gene are MNHEY and SVGEGT. In nucleotides, the CDR3 is TGTGCCAGCAGTCACATTGGACGGGTTGAAGCTTTCTTT. Protein: CASSHIGRVEAFF.

The J gene is TRBJ2-3, the V gene TRBV14, with D unclear. This CDR3 has 19 amino acids. Trimming removed 0 bases at V and 0 bases at J, with 19 bases between. CDR1 SGHDN and CDR2 FVKESK come from the germline V gene. The CDR3 DNA is TGTGCCAGCAGCCAAGAAGGTCGGTATCGGAGCACTAGCACAGATACGCAGTATTTT. The encoded protein is CASSQEGRYRSTSTDTQYF.

This rearrangement joins TRBV7-8 to TRBJ1-1; 8 bases line up with TRBD1. The CDR3 spans 15 residues. In germline, CDR1 is SGHVS, CDR2 FQNEAQ. V dropped 1 base and J dropped 3; count of bases not matched to a gene: 4. CDR3 loop: CASSLEVDRDTEAFF. The CDR3 nucleotides are TGTGCCAGCAGCTTAGAGGTGGACAGGGACACTGAAGCTTTCTTT.

The chain couples TRBV9 to TRBJ2-7; D is uncertain. Trimming pared 3 bases from V and 0 bases from J, leaving 16 bases between. This CDR3 contains 16 residues. Germline CDR1 reads SGDLS; CDR2 reads YYNGEE. The CDR3 reads CASSANPLKSSYEQYF. In DNA, the CDR3 is TGTGCCAGCAGCGCGAATCCCCTGAAAAGCTCCTACGAGCAGTACTTC.

The chain combines TRBV19 with TRBJ2-3; 9 bases line up with TRBD1. Germline V CDR1 and CDR2: LNHDA, SQIVND (reference sequence). CDR3 length equals 15 residues. The V and J ends lost 5 bases and 4 bases, in that order; junction bases with no gene match: 7. CDR3 protein: CASSEGTGRADTQYF. CDR3 nucleotides: TGTGCCAGTAGTGAAGGGACAGGGCGGGCAGATACGCAGTATTTT.

The chain links TRBV4-2 to TRBJ2-1, with a weak D call TRBD2 (5 bases). Germline assignment: CDR1 LGHNA and CDR2 YNFKEQ. Deletions cut 6 bases from V and 10 bases from J, with 10 bases between. CDR3 size: 11 residues. The CDR3 region is CASRLGEEQFF. The CDR3 DNA sequence: TGTGCCAGCAGACTAGGAGAAGAGCAGTTCTTC.

The chain joins TRBV19 to TRBJ1-1; no firm D call. The CDR3 sequence is 14 residues long. The V gene's germline CDR1 is LNHDA and CDR2 SQIVND (reference sequence). Deletions cut 4 bases from V and 0 bases from J, with 9 bases between. The DNA of the CDR3 is TGTGCCAGTAGTAACCCACGGCTGAACACTGAAGCTTTCTTT. Translated: CASSNPRLNTEAFF. Complete variable domain (other parts from reference TRBV19 and TRBJ1-1): DGGITQSPKYLFRKEGQNVTLSCEQNLNHDAMYWYRQDPGQGLRLIYYSQIVNDFQKGDIAEGYSVSREKKESFPLTVTSAQKNPTAFYLCASSNPRLNTEAFFGQGTRLTVV.

V gene TRBV28 combines with J gene TRBJ2-6; D is ambiguous. The CDR3 has 16 amino acids. V was clipped by 1 base and J by 3 bases, with 10 bases between them. Germline CDR1 is MDHEN and CDR2 is SYDVKM. CDR3 bases: TGTGCCAGCAGTTTATTGTTGCCCGGTGGGGCCAACGTCCTGACTTTC. Translating it yields CASSLLLPGGANVLTF. The full variable domain, in which reference TRBV28 and TRBJ2-6 provide the parts outside the CDR3, is DVKVTQSSRYLVKRTGEKVFLECVQDMDHENMFWYRQDPGLGLRLIYFSYDVKMKEKGDIPEGYSVSREKKERFSLILESASTNQTSMYLCASSLLLPGGANVLTFGAGSRLTVL.

CDR3 amino acids: CASSVLARGETQYF. CDR3 bases: TGTGCCAGCAGCGTACTGGCCAGAGGAGAGACCCAGTACTTC. The chain combines TRBV9 with TRBJ2-5, with no clear D. V was pared by 1 base and J by 4 bases, with 11 bases between. The CDR3 has 14 amino acids. CDR1 and CDR2 (germline): SGDLS, YYNGEE.

This sequence joins TRBV9 and TRBJ2-1, with 9 bases identical to TRBD2. The CDR3 has 15 amino acids. Germline lookup yields CDR1 SGDLS and CDR2 YYNGEE. The trim removed 0 bases at V and 7 bases at J, leaving 5 bases unmatched. Here the CDR3 reads CASSVVAGVWNEQFF. For the CDR3, the DNA is TGTGCCAGCAGCGTAGTAGCGGGAGTGTGGAATGAGCAGTTCTTC. The full variable domain, completed using reference TRBV9 and TRBJ2-1, is DSGVTQTPKHLITATGQRVTLRCSPRSGDLSVYWYQQSLDQGLQFLIQYYNGEERAKGNILERFSAQQFPDLHSELNLSSLELGDSALYFCASSVVAGVWNEQFFGPGTRLTVL.

This clone was recorded only once. V gene TRBV19 combines with J gene TRBJ1-2; possible D gene TRBD1, 6 bases. The CDR3 loop spans 14 amino acids. CDR1 and CDR2 from the germline V gene are LNHDA and SQIVND (reference sequence). V was pared by 4 bases and J by 2 bases, with 11 bases between. CDR3 region: CASSTGTQNYGYTF. The DNA of the CDR3 is TGTGCCAGTAGTACTGGGACACAGAACTATGGCTACACCTTC.

The chain recombines TRBV30 with TRBJ2-7, with 9 bases aligning to TRBD2. CDR1 and CDR2 (germline): GTSNPN, SVGIG (reference sequence). The length of the CDR3 is 16 residues. J gave up 4 bases and V 2 bases, and 12 bases lay outside the gene matches. CDR3 bases: TGTGCCTGGAGTTGGATTAGCGGGAGTAGAGCTTACGAGCAGTACTTC. Its translation is CAWSWISGSRAYEQYF. Full variable domain (remainder filled in from reference TRBV30 and TRBJ2-7): SQTIHQWPATLVQPVGSPLSLECTVEGTSNPNLYWYRQAAGRGLQLLFYSVGIGQISSEVPQNLSASRPQDRQFILSSKKLLLSDSGFYLCAWSWISGSRAYEQYFGPGTRLTVT.

With regard to this clone: At the DNA level, this CDR3 is encoded by other sequences in the same sample as well. The chain couples TRBV5-1 to TRBJ2-1; tentative D call: TRBD2 (7 bases). The CDR3 extends over 15 amino acids. The germline gives CDR1 SGHRS, CDR2 YFSETQ. V lost 0 bases and J lost 2, with 9 bases in between. The CDR3 bases are TGCGCCAGCAGCTTGGGCGGGGGCCCCTACAATGAGCAGTTCTTC. Protein: CASSLGGGPYNEQFF. Variable domain in full (rest from reference TRBV5-1 and TRBJ2-1): KAGVTQTPRYLIKTRGQQVTLSCSPISGHRSVSWYQQTPGQGLQFLFEYFSETQRNKGNFPGRFSGRQFSNSRSEMNVSTLELGDSALYLCASSLGGGPYNEQFFGPGTRLTVL.

The CDR3 spells CATSGYRGSEAFF. The CDR3 DNA reads TGTGCCACCAGCGGATACAGGGGTTCGGAAGCTTTCTTT. This chain connects TRBV15 to TRBJ1-1, with 7 bases lining up with TRBD1. The CDR3 contains 13 residues. Trimming removed 5 bases from V and 8 bases from J; junction bases left unmatched: 8. From germline, CDR1 is LNHNV and CDR2 YYDKDF (reference sequence).

This chain links TRBV10-3 with TRBJ1-1; TRBD1 might be the D (5 bases). From germline, CDR1 is ENHRY and CDR2 SYGVKD. The CDR3 runs to 13 residues. V shed 5 bases and J shed 7 bases, with 14 bases lying between them. CDR3: CAISSDISNEAFF. CDR3 DNA sequence: TGTGCCATCAGTTCGGACATTTCAAATGAAGCTTTCTTT.

Only a few counts were recorded for this clone. The chain carries TRBV7-9 and TRBJ2-2; TRBD1 matches 7 bases. The germline CDR1 and CDR2 sequences are SEHNR and FQNEAQ (reference sequence). V was pared by 5 bases and J by 4 bases, with 10 bases of the junction left unmatched. The CDR3 length is 16 residues. For the CDR3, the DNA is TGTGCCAGCAGCAAGGACAGGACCACGAGCACCGGGGAGCTGTTTTTT. The encoded protein is CASSKDRTTSTGELFF.

The rearrangement links TRBV19 to TRBJ2-7; tentative D call: TRBD1 (5 bases). Per germline, CDR1 LNHDA and CDR2 SQIVND (reference sequence). The ends were cut back, 4 bases at V and 8 bases at J, with 15 bases in the middle. CDR3 length: 13 amino acids. This chain's CDR3 is CASSTQNQGQQYF. CDR3 DNA: TGTGCCAGTAGTACCCAAAACCAGGGTCAGCAGTACTTC.

V is TRBV4-2 and J is TRBJ1-5; no clear D gene. CDR3 length equals 15 residues. Germline loops: CDR1 LGHNA, CDR2 YNFKEQ. V lost 4 bases and J 0 bases, leaving 10 bases between the germline ends. The CDR3 here is CASSRSEGSNQPQHF. The CDR3 DNA reads as TGTGCCAGCAGCCGAAGCGAGGGTAGCAATCAGCCCCAGCATTTT.